These T cell receptor beta chains were read from a single sample in a study of cytomegalovirus exposure and HLA in healthy donors. Sequenced by immunoSEQ multiplex PCR; TCRdb stores in-frame clones only, minus some. Of around 91,000 clones listed, approximately 78% were seen once; the top ten hold under 5%. Sequencing used PBMCs. These receptors were collected from a male donor in good health and CMV-seropositive. Both conserved end residues are part of each CDR3. D genes are given only for firm matches. Clone size is shown for a subset of rows, as once, few, many or a class of expanded clone.

.	TRBV25-1	TRBJ1-6	.	CASSESVSPLHF	TGTGCCAGCAGTGAATCAGTTTCACCCCTCCACTTT
TRBD1	TRBV14	TRBJ2-7	.	CASSLTGGAYYEQYF	TGTGCCAGCAGCCTAACAGGGGGCGCTTACTACGAGCAGTACTTC
.	TRBV7-8	TRBJ1-2	few	CATRGGGYYGYTF	TGTGCCACTAGGGGTGGGGGGTACTATGGCTACACCTTC
TRBD1	TRBV15	TRBJ1-2	few	CATSSGQGGYTF	TGTGCCACCAGCAGTGGACAGGGAGGCTACACCTTC
.	TRBV9	TRBJ2-5	once	CAAGGQGETQYF	TGTGCCGCGGGGGGACAGGGAGAGACCCAGTACTTC
TRBD2	TRBV2	TRBJ2-1	.	CASSVTSGRWQFF	TGTGCCAGCAGTGTGACTAGCGGGAGATGGCAGTTCTTC
TRBD2	TRBV7-6	TRBJ2-7	.	CASSLNGLVSEQYF	TGTGCCAGCAGCTTAAATGGACTAGTATCCGAGCAGTACTTC
.	TRBV4-1	TRBJ1-1	.	CASSQVGDRYTEAFF	TGCGCCAGCAGCCAAGTCGGAGACAGGTACACTGAAGCTTTCTTT
TRBD1	TRBV14	TRBJ2-2	once	CASSQVAGQGGAGELFF	TGTGCCAGCAGCCAAGTCGCGGGACAGGGTGGCGCCGGGGAGCTGTTTTTT
TRBD1	TRBV9	TRBJ2-2	.	CASSAHTGGATGELFF	TGTGCCAGCAGCGCACATACAGGGGGAGCCACCGGGGAGCTGTTTTTT
TRBD2	TRBV19	TRBJ2-1	.	CASSTLAGAYNEQFF	TGTGCCAGTAGCACCCTAGCGGGGGCGTACAATGAGCAGTTCTTC
TRBD1	TRBV12-5	TRBJ1-1	.	CASGLSYGTGEKNTEAFF	TGTGCTAGTGGTTTGTCTTACGGGACAGGCGAAAAGAACACTGAAGCTTTCTTT
TRBD2	TRBV10-2	TRBJ2-2	.	CASSVSSGGPNTGELFF	TGCGCCAGCAGTGTGAGTAGCGGGGGGCCGAACACCGGGGAGCTGTTTTTT
TRBD1	TRBV25-1	TRBJ2-1	.	CATRQGARYEQFF	TGTGCCACGAGACAGGGGGCGCGATATGAGCAGTTCTTC
TRBD1	TRBV28	TRBJ2-7	.	CASSSAGTGGWYEQYF	TGTGCCAGCAGTTCTGCCGGGACAGGGGGCTGGTACGAGCAGTACTTC
.	TRBV10-3	TRBJ1-2	once	CAITGLLGYTF	TGTGCCATCACCGGACTGCTTGGCTACACCTTC
.	TRBV5-1	TRBJ2-2	.	CASSLSGANTGELFF	TGCGCCAGCAGCTTGTCGGGGGCGAACACCGGGGAGCTGTTTTTT
TRBD2	TRBV4-1	TRBJ2-1	.	CASSPLTGLSSYNEQFF	TGCGCCAGCAGTCCTCTGACGGGACTAAGCTCCTACAATGAGCAGTTCTTC
.	TRBV5-1	TRBJ2-7	.	CASSSEPRDTYEQYF	TGCGCCAGCAGCTCCGAACCCCGGGACACCTACGAGCAGTACTTC
TRBD1	TRBV19	TRBJ1-4	.	CASKTGTAEKLFF	TGTGCCAGTAAGACCGGGACAGCCGAAAAACTGTTTTTT
.	TRBV19	TRBJ1-4	.	CASSGEQGRGNEKLFF	TGTGCCAGTAGTGGGGAACAGGGCAGGGGTAATGAAAAACTGTTTTTT
.	TRBV7-3	TRBJ2-3	.	CASSFSLAGTDTQYF	TGTGCCAGCAGCTTCTCACTAGCAGGCACAGATACGCAGTATTTT
.	TRBV28	TRBJ2-7	.	CASWGTGIGEQYF	TGTGCCAGCTGGGGAACAGGGATAGGCGAGCAGTACTTC
.	TRBV1	TRBJ2-7	.	CTSSQDKHCGRESNYYEQYF	TGCACCAGCAGCCAAGACAAACATTGCGGGAGGGAATCTAATTACTACGAGCAGTACTTC
TRBD1	TRBV7-2	TRBJ2-5	.	CASSLAATGGWGETQYF	TGTGCCAGCAGCTTAGCGGCCACAGGGGGCTGGGGAGAGACCCAGTACTTC
.	TRBV29-1	TRBJ2-7	.	CSVEDSSSYEQYF	TGCAGCGTTGAGGACAGCAGCTCCTACGAGCAGTACTTC
TRBD1	TRBV27	TRBJ2-7	few	CASSLAAGTATYEQYF	TGTGCCAGCAGTTTAGCCGCCGGGACAGCTACCTACGAGCAGTACTTC
.	TRBV5-1	TRBJ1-1	once	CGSSLAGGYTEAFF	TGCGGCAGCAGCTTGGCCGGCGGGTACACTGAAGCTTTCTTT
TRBD1	TRBV5-1	TRBJ1-2	.	CASSPGQGLALYGYTF	TGCGCCAGCAGCCCCGGACAGGGGCTCGCCCTATATGGCTACACCTTC
TRBD2	TRBV28	TRBJ2-1	many	CASRHELAVSSYNEQFF	TGTGCCAGCAGACACGAACTAGCGGTAAGCTCCTACAATGAGCAGTTCTTC
TRBD2	TRBV28	TRBJ2-2	.	CASSSDAAGGYGELFF	TGTGCCAGCAGTTCGGACGCTGCGGGGGGGTACGGGGAGCTGTTTTTT
TRBD2	TRBV29-1	TRBJ2-1	.	CSVEERGGLYNEQFF	TGCAGCGTTGAAGAGCGGGGGGGCCTTTACAATGAGCAGTTCTTC
TRBD1	TRBV30	TRBJ1-5	.	CASEDRNQPQHF	TGTGCCTCGGAGGACAGGAATCAGCCCCAGCATTTT
TRBD2	TRBV19	TRBJ2-7	.	CASSPSGASYEQYF	TGTGCCAGTAGTCCTAGCGGGGCGTCCTACGAGCAGTACTTC
TRBD2	TRBV19	TRBJ2-1	.	CASSLLAGDPYNEQFF	TGTGCCAGTAGTTTACTAGCGGGAGACCCCTACAATGAGCAGTTCTTC
.	TRBV28	TRBJ1-1	.	CASRSPGLNTEAFF	TGTGCCAGCAGGTCCCCAGGCCTGAACACTGAAGCTTTCTTT
TRBD2	TRBV11-3	TRBJ2-2	.	CASSRSGSANTGELFF	TGTGCCAGCAGCCGTAGCGGGTCCGCGAACACCGGGGAGCTGTTTTTT
.	TRBV19	TRBJ2-5	.	CASSLQETQYF	TGTGCCAGTAGTCTCCAAGAGACCCAGTACTTC
.	TRBV10-3	TRBJ2-1	.	CAISVGDEQFF	TGTGCCATCAGTGTCGGGGATGAGCAGTTCTTC
.	TRBV30	TRBJ1-2	.	CAWTASTGGYTF	TGTGCCTGGACCGCCTCGACGGGTGGCTACACCTTC
.	TRBV9	TRBJ1-3	.	CASSVGSSLSGNTIYF	TGTGCCAGCAGCGTAGGGTCGAGCCTGTCTGGAAACACCATATATTTT
.	TRBV2	TRBJ1-1	.	CASSREQGNTEAFF	TGTGCCAGCAGTAGGGAACAGGGAAACACTGAAGCTTTCTTT
.	TRBV5-1	TRBJ2-7	few	CASSLAQGGSGGEQYF	TGCGCCAGCAGCTTGGCCCAGGGGGGAAGTGGAGGCGAGCAGTACTTC
.	TRBV18	TRBJ1-5	.	CASSPLRDQPQHF	TGTGCCAGCTCACCTCTCCGCGATCAGCCCCAGCATTTT
.	TRBV21-1	TRBJ2-2	.	CASSKIRQGGTGELFF	TGTGCCAGCAGCAAAATTCGGCAGGGAGGGACCGGGGAGCTGTTTTTT
TRBD1	TRBV9	TRBJ2-5	.	CASSVASGQGAPETQYF	TGTGCCAGCAGCGTAGCTTCAGGACAGGGGGCCCCTGAGACCCAGTACTTC
TRBD2	TRBV7-2	TRBJ2-3	.	CASSTSGGAIDTQYF	TGTGCCAGCAGCACTAGCGGGGGGGCGATAGATACGCAGTATTTT
.	TRBV27	TRBJ1-5	.	CASSPRGQPQHF	TGTGCCAGCAGTCCAAGGGGACAGCCCCAGCATTTT
TRBD1	TRBV5-6	TRBJ2-1	.	CASSPPADRGLNEQFF	TGTGCCAGCAGCCCACCAGCCGACAGGGGGTTAAATGAGCAGTTCTTC
TRBD1	TRBV29-1	TRBJ2-7	.	CSVERTGFDEQYF	TGCAGCGTCGAAAGGACAGGGTTCGACGAGCAGTACTTC